One sample yielded the 8 T cell receptor beta chains listed below, sequenced in a study of Ad26.COV2.S vaccination and SARS-CoV-2 variants. Sample treatment: roughly 19 received Ad26.COV2.S at low or high dose, single or two shots; a few received placebo; per-sample allocation not given. On day 63 after the first injection, vaccine and placebo recipients gave samples. This table comes from immunoSEQ multiplex PCR, and its TCRdb copy is limited to in-frame clones, with some not included. This sample has roughly 320,000 clones, with around four fifths found just once. Material: peripheral blood, obtained in a trial of Ad26.COV2.S vaccine versus placebo. These receptors came from a person aged 18-65 years who received the Ad26.COV2.S COVID-19 vaccine or a placebo.

This chain uses TRBV10-3 with TRBJ2-3; 10 nucleotides line up with TRBD2. The CDR3 is made up of 15 amino acids. The germline CDR1 and CDR2 sequences are ENHRY and SYGVKD. V trimming: 6 bases; J trimming: 6 bases; junction bases outside the gene matches: 9. DNA of the CDR3: TGTGCCATCAGACAAGCGGGGGGGTCGTCTGATACGCAGTATTTT. It yields the protein CAIRQAGGSSDTQYF.

As DNA, the CDR3 is TGTGCCAGCAGCGCGGACAGGGGTCCTGAAAAACTGTTTTTT. Residues: CASSADRGPEKLFF. The gene calls are TRBV7-2 and TRBJ1-4; TRBD1 aligns across 9 bases. The CDR3 loop spans 14 amino acids. Germline V lookup: CDR1 SGHTA, CDR2 FQGNSA. V lost 5 bases and J lost 7; bases outside the gene matches: 5.

Regarding this clone: Other DNA sequences in the same sample also yield this CDR3. V gene TRBV7-6 combines with J gene TRBJ1-5; TRBD1 is a possible D gene (5 bases). V was trimmed by 1 base and J by 3 bases, leaving 10 bases between them. Looked up from germline, CDR1 is SGHVS and CDR2 is FNYEAQ. The CDR3 length is 15 residues. CDR3 in DNA: TGTGCCAGCAGCTTAGGGGCGGGGGACAATCAGCCCCAGCATTTT. Encoded protein: CASSLGAGDNQPQHF.

This chain connects TRBV19 to TRBJ1-5, with TRBD1 matching over 7 bases. The J segment lost 2 bases and the V segment lost 5 bases, leaving 3 bases of the junction unmatched. The CDR3 runs to 14 residues. Germline loops: CDR1 LNHDA, CDR2 SQIVND (reference sequence). In nucleotides, the CDR3 is TGTGCCAGTAGTGGGGGGACAGGCAATCAGCCCCAGCATTTT. It translates to CASSGGTGNQPQHF.

The chain carries TRBV29-1 and TRBJ2-2; D possibly matches TRBD1 or TRBD2 (5 bases each). Trimming pared 4 bases from V and 0 bases from J, leaving 6 bases between. Germline CDR1 is SQVTM and CDR2 is ANQGSEA. CDR3 length: 13 residues. CDR3 residues: CSVGGANTGELFF. CDR3 DNA sequence: TGCAGCGTTGGAGGGGCGAACACCGGGGAGCTGTTTTTT.

In its sample, this clone was seen a few times. The chain links TRBV19 to TRBJ2-7; 10 nucleotides line up with TRBD1. Germline assignment: CDR1 LNHDA and CDR2 SQIVND (reference sequence). The CDR3 runs 15 residues. With 5 bases clipped from V and 3 bases from J, the junction kept 7 bases outside the gene matches. As DNA, the CDR3 is TGTGCCAGTAGTGCTGGACAGGGGGGATACTACGAGCAGTACTTC. It translates to CASSAGQGGYYEQYF.

The V gene is TRBV5-4, the J gene TRBJ2-7; 7 nucleotides line up with TRBD2. Per the germline V gene, CDR1 is SGHNT and CDR2 is YYREEE (reference sequence). The CDR3 contains 15 residues. V lost 4 bases, J lost 0 bases, and 7 bases stayed unmatched. CDR3 nucleotide sequence: TGTGCCAGCAGCGGAGCGGGGTTCAGCTCCTACGAGCAGTACTTC. This translates into CASSGAGFSSYEQYF.

The chain carries TRBV19 and TRBJ1-2; 7 positions match TRBD1. Germline CDR1 reads LNHDA; CDR2 reads SQIVND (reference sequence). Trimming removed 7 bases from V and 4 bases from J; junction bases left unmatched: 12. There are 15 residues in the CDR3. CDR3 region: CASNRQGGGVYGYTF. DNA of the CDR3: TGTGCCAGTAACCGACAGGGAGGGGGCGTCTATGGCTACACCTTC.